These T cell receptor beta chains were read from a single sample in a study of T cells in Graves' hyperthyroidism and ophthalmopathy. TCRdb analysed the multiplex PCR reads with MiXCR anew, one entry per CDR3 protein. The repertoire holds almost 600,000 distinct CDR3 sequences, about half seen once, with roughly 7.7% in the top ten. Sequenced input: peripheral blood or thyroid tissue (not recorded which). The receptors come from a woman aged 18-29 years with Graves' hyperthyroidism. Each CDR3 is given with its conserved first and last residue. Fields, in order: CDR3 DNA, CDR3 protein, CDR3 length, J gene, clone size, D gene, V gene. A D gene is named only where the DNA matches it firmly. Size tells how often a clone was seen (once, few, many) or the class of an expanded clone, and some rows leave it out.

TGCAGCGTTTACAGGGGGGGAAACACCATATATTTT	CSVYRGGNTIYF	12	TRBJ1-3	NA	TRBD1	TRBV29-1
TGTGCCAGCAGTCCTGACGCCGAGCAGTACTTC	CASSPDAEQYF	11	TRBJ2-7	NA	NA	TRBV7-2
TGCGCCAGCAGCTTGACGGTTAGCTCGAACACCGGGGAGCTGTTTTTT	CASSLTVSSNTGELFF	16	TRBJ2-2	NA	NA	TRBV5-1
TGTGCCAGCAGTGGGGGACTACGCAATGAGCAGTACTTC	CASSGGLRNEQYF	13	TRBJ2-7	NA	TRBD2	TRBV2
TGCAGTGCTAGGTCCATAGCTGACAGCTCCTACGAGCAGTACTTC	CSARSIADSSYEQYF	15	TRBJ2-7	NA	NA	TRBV20-1
TGTGCCACCGTAGGACTAGCGGGAGGCGTCGGTGAGCAGTACTTC	CATVGLAGGVGEQYF	15	TRBJ2-5	NA	TRBD2	TRBV10-3
TGCAGCGTTAGTGCTAGACCCAGGGAGGGCATTAGCTACGAGCAGTACTTC	CSVSARPREGISYEQYF	17	TRBJ2-7	NA	TRBD2	TRBV29-1
TGTGCCAGCAGCTTATGGGGGGGGGATTCCTACGAGCAGTACTTC	CASSLWGGDSYEQYF	15	TRBJ2-7	NA	TRBD2	TRBV7-2
TGTGCCATCAGTGGGGGACTGACCTACGAGCAGTACTTC	CAISGGLTYEQYF	13	TRBJ2-7	many	NA	TRBV10-3
TGTGCCAGCAGCGGGCGGACTAGCGGGAGTGAAACCGAGACCCAGTACTTC	CASSGRTSGSETETQYF	17	TRBJ2-5	NA	TRBD2	TRBV7-7
TGCAGCGTTACGGGAGGGCAGCCCCAGCATTTT	CSVTGGQPQHF	11	TRBJ1-5	NA	NA	TRBV29-1
TGCGCCAGCAGCCAAGGAAAGGGTGGCCAGCCCCAGCATTTT	CASSQGKGGQPQHF	14	TRBJ1-5	many	NA	TRBV4-3
TGCGCCAGCAGCAGTAATTCAGGACCTCCGAACACTGAAGCTTTCTTT	CASSSNSGPPNTEAFF	16	TRBJ1-1	many	NA	TRBV5-1
TGTGCCAGCAACCGGGACACTCGTACACCCCTCCACTTT	CASNRDTRTPLHF	13	TRBJ1-6	many	NA	TRBV7-8
TGCAGCGTCCTAACGGTTTGGGACGGCTACACCTTC	CSVLTVWDGYTF	12	TRBJ1-2	many	NA	TRBV29-1
TGCAGCGTTTCCGGGACAGTTCCCTACGAGTATGGCTACACCTTC	CSVSGTVPYEYGYTF	15	TRBJ1-2	NA	TRBD1	TRBV29-1
TGTGCCAGTCGGTGGAAGGGAGGTGAGGGACTCACCGGGGAGCTGTTTTTT	CASRWKGGEGLTGELFF	17	TRBJ2-2	NA	NA	TRBV7-8